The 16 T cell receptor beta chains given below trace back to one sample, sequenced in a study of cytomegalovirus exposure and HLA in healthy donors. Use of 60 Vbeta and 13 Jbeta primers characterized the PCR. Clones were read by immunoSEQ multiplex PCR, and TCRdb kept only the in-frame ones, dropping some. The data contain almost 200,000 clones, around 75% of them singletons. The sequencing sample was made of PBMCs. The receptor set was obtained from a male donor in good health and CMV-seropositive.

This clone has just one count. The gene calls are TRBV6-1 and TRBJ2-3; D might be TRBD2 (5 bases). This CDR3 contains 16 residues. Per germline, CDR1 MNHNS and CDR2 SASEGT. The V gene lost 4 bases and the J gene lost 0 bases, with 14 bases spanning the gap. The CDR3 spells CASSVAAGTSTDTQYF. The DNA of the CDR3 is TGTGCCAGCAGTGTAGCTGCGGGCACTAGCACAGATACGCAGTATTTT.

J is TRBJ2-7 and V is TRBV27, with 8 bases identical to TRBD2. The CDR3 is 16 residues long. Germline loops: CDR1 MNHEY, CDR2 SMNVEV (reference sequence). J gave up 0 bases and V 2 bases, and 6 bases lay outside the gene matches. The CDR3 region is CASSLMSSGPSYEQYF. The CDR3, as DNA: TGTGCCAGCAGTTTAATGTCTAGCGGGCCCTCCTACGAGCAGTACTTC.

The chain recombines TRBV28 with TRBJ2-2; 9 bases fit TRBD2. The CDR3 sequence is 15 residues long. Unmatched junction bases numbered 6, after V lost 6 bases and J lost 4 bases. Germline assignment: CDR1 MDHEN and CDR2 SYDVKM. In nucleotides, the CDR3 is TGTGCCAGCAGAAGTAGCGGGAGCGGCACCGGGGAGCTGTTTTTT. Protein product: CASRSSGSGTGELFF.

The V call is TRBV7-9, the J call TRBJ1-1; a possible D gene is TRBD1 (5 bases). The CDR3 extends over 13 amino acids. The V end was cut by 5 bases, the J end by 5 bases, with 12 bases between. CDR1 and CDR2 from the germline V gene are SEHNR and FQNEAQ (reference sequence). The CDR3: CASSVQVPTEAFF. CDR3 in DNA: TGTGCCAGCAGCGTACAGGTACCAACTGAAGCTTTCTTT. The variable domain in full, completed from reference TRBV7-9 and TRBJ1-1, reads DTGVSQNPRHKITKRGQNVTFRCDPISEHNRLYWYRQTLGQGPEFLTYFQNEAQLEKSRLLSDRFSAERPKGSFSTLEIQRTEQGDSAMYLCASSVQVPTEAFFGQGTRLTVV.

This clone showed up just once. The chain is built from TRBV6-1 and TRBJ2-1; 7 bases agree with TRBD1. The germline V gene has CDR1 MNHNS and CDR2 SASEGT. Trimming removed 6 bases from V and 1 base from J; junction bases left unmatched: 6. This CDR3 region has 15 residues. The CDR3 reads CASRETGRSYNEQFF. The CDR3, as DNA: TGTGCCAGCAGAGAGACAGGGAGATCCTACAATGAGCAGTTCTTC.

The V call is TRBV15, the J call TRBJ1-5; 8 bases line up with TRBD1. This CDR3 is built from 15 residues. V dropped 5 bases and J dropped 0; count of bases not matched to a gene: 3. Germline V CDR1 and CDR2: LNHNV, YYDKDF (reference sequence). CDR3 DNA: TGTGCCACCAGCCGGACAGGGAATAGCAATCAGCCCCAGCATTTT. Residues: CATSRTGNSNQPQHF.

For the CDR3, the DNA is TGTGCCAGCAGCCAGACTAGCAAAGAGACCCAGTACTTC. Its translation is CASSQTSKETQYF. The chain combines TRBV7-3 with TRBJ2-5; 7 nucleotides match TRBD2. Germline CDR1 is SGHTA and CDR2 is FQGTGA. The CDR3 contains 13 residues. V shed 5 bases, J shed 3 bases, and the junction held 3 bases outside the gene matches. Together with reference TRBV7-3 and TRBJ2-5, the CDR3 gives the full variable domain: GAGVSQTPSNKVTEKGKYVELRCDPISGHTALYWYRQSLGQGPEFLIYFQGTGAADDSGLPNDRFFAVRPEGSVSTLKIQRTERGDSAVYLCASSQTSKETQYFGPGTRLLVL.

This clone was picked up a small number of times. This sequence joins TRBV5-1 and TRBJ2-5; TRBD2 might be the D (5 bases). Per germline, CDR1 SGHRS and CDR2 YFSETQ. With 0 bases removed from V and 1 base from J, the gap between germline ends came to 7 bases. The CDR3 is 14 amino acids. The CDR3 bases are TGCGCCAGCAGCTTGGGACTAATCCAAGAGACCCAGTACTTC. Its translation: CASSLGLIQETQYF.

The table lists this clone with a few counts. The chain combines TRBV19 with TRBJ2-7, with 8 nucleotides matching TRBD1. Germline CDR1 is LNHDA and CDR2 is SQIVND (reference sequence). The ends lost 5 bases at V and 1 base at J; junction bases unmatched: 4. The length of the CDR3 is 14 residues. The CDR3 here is CASSPTGASYEQYF. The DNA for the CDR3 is TGTGCCAGTAGTCCGACAGGGGCGTCCTACGAGCAGTACTTC.

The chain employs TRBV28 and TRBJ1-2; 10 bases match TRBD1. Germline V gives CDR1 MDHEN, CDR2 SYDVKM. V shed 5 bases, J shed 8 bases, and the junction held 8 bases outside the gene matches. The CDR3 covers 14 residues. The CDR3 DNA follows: TGTGCCAGCAGTCCAGGGACAGGGGAAAAAGGCTACACCTTC. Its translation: CASSPGTGEKGYTF.

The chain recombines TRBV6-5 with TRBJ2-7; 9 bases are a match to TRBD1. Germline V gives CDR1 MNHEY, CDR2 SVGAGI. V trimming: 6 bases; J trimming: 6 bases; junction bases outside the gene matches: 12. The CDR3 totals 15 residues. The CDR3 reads CASSPHRGRPSEQYF. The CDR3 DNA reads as TGTGCCAGCAGCCCTCACAGGGGGCGACCCTCCGAGCAGTACTTC.

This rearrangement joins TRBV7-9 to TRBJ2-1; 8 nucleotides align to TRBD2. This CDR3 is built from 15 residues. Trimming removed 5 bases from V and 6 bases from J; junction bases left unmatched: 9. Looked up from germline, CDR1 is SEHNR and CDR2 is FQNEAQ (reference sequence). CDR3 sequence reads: CASSRGRAGANEQFF. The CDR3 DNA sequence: TGTGCCAGCAGCCGCGGGAGAGCGGGAGCCAATGAGCAGTTCTTC.

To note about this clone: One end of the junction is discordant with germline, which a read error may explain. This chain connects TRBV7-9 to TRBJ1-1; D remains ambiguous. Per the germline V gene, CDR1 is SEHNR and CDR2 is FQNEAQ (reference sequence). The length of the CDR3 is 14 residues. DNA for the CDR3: TGTGCCAGCAGCTTAGACGAGTCAAGTGTGAAGCTGATCTTT. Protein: CASSLDESSVKLIF.

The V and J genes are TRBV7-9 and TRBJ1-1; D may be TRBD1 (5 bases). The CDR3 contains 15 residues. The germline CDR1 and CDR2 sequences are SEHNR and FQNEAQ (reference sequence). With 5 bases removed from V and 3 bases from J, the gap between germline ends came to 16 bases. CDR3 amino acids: CASSTWGRAYTEAFF. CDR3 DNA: TGTGCCAGCAGCACCTGGGGCAGGGCATACACTGAAGCTTTCTTT.

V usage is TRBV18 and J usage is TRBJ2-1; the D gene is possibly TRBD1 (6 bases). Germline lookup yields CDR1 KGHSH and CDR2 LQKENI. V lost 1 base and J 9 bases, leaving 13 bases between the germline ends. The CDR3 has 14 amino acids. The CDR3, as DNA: TGTGCCAGCTCACCACTTACCCAGGGGACTGAGCAGTTCTTC. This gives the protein CASSPLTQGTEQFF.

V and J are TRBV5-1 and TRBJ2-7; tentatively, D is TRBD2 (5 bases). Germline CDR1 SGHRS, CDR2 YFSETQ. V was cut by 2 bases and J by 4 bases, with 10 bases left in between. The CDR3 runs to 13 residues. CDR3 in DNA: TGCGCCAGCAGCTTTAGGACTTCGTACGAGCAGTACTTC. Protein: CASSFRTSYEQYF.